This TCR beta chain derives from a study of cytomegalovirus exposure and HLA in healthy donors. The study, taken as a whole, reports: Most TCR sequences proved rare, with some public TCRs found in many donors. It was reported in a later analysis that an Asian-associated ancestry cluster showed fewer N-insertions than the roughly 670-donor mean.

This clone was seen a single time. What it recognizes is unknown. V lost 0 bases to trimming and J lost 3 bases, with 13 bases between them. Germline V gene data show CDR1 as SGDLS and CDR2 as YYNGEE. This CDR3 has 16 residues. In the PCR, 60 Vbeta and 13 Jbeta primers were used. Assay used: immunoSEQ multiplex PCR; TCRdb lists only in-frame clones, some missing. Among 110,000 to 150,000 clones, roughly 80% were seen once, and the ten largest hold over 8.5%. The clonotype originates from a woman aged 50 to 60 in good health and CMV-seropositive. The chain has TRBV9 and TRBJ1-5, with D perhaps TRBD1 (5 bases). Sequenced sample: PBMCs. Here the CDR3 DNA reads TGTGCCAGCAGCGTAGCTCCAGGGACTCTCAATCAGCCCCAGCATTTT. This translates into CASSVAPGTLNQPQHF.